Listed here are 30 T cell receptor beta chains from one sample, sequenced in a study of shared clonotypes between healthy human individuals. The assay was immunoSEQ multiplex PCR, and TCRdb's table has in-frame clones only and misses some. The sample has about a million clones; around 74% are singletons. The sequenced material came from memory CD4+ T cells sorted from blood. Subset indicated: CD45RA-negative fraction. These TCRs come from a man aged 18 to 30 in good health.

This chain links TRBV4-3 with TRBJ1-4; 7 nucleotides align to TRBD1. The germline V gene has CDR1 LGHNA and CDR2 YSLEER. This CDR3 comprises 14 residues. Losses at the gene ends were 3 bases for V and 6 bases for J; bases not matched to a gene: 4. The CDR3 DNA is TGCGCCAGCAGCCACAGGGGGGGGGATGAAAAACTGTTTTTT. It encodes CASSHRGGDEKLFF.

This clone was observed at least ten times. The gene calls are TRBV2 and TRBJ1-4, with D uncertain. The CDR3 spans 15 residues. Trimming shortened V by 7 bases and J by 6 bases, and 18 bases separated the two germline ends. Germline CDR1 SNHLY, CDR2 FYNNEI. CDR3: CASTERAVVDEKLFF. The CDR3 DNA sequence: TGTGCCAGCACGGAAAGGGCGGTAGTAGATGAAAAACTGTTTTTT. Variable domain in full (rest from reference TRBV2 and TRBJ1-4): EPEVTQTPSHQVTQMGQEVILRCVPISNHLYFYWYRQILGQKVEFLVSFYNNEISEKSEIFDDQFSVERPDGSNFTLKIRSTKLEDSAMYFCASTERAVVDEKLFFGSGTQLSVL.

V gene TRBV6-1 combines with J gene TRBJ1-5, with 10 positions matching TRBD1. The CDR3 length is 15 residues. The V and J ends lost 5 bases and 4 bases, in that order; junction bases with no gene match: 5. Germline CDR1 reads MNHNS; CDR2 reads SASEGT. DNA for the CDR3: TGTGCCAGCAGTTCGGGACAGGGGAGAAATCAGCCCCAGCATTTT. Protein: CASSSGQGRNQPQHF.

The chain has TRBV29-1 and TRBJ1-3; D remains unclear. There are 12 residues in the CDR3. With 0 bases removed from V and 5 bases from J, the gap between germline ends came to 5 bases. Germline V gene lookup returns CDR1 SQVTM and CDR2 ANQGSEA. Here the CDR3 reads CSVEEARNTIYF. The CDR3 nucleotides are TGCAGCGTTGAAGAGGCAAGAAACACCATATATTTT.

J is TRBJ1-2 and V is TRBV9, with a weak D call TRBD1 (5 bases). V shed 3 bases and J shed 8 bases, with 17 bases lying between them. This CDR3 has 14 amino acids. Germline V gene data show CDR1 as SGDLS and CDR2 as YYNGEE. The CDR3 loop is CASSGRQGLWGYTF. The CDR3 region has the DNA TGTGCCAGCAGCGGCCGGCAGGGCTTGTGGGGCTACACCTTC. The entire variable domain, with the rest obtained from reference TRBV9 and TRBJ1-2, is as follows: DSGVTQTPKHLITATGQRVTLRCSPRSGDLSVYWYQQSLDQGLQFLIQYYNGEERAKGNILERFSAQQFPDLHSELNLSSLELGDSALYFCASSGRQGLWGYTFGSGTRLTVV.

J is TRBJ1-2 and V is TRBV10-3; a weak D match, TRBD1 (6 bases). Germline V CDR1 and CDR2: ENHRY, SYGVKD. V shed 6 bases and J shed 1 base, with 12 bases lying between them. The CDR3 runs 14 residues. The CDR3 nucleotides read TGTGCCATCAGACGGGACACAGATAACTATGGCTACACCTTC. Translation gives CAIRRDTDNYGYTF.

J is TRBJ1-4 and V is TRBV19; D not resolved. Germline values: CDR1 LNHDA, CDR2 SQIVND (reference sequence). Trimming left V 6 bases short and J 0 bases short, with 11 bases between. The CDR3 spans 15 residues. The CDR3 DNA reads TGTGCCAGTAGCGGCGGGGATGCAACTAATGAAAAACTGTTTTTT. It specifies CASSGGDATNEKLFF.

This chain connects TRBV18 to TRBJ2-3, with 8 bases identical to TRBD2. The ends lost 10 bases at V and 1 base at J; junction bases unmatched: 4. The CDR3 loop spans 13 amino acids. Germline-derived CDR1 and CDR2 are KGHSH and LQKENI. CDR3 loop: CATQAGGTDTQYF. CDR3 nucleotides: TGTGCCACCCAAGCGGGAGGCACAGATACGCAGTATTTT.

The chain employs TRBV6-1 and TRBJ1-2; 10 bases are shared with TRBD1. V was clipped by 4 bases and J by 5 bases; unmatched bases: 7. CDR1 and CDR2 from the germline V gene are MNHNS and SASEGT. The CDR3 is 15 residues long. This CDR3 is CASSAGTGDNYGYTF. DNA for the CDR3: TGTGCCAGCAGTGCCGGGACAGGGGATAATTATGGCTACACCTTC.

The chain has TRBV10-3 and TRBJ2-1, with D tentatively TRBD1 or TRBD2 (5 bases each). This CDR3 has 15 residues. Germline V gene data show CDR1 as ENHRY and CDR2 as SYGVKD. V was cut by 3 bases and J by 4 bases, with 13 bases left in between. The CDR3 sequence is CAISEGSGTYNEQFF. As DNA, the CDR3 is TGTGCCATCAGTGAAGGGAGTGGGACGTACAATGAGCAGTTCTTC.

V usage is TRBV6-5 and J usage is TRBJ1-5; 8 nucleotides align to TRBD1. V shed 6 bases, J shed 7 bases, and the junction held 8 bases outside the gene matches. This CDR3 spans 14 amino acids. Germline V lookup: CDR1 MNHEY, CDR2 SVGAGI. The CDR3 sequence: CASRVGQGHQPQHF. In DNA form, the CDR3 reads TGTGCCAGCAGGGTAGGACAGGGTCACCAGCCCCAGCATTTT.

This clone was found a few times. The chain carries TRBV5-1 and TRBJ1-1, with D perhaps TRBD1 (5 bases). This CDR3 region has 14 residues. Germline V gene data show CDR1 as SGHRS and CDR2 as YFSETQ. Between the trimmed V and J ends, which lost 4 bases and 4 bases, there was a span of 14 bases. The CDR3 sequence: CASSVMGVSTEAFF. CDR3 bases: TGCGCCAGCAGCGTAATGGGGGTGAGCACTGAAGCTTTCTTT.

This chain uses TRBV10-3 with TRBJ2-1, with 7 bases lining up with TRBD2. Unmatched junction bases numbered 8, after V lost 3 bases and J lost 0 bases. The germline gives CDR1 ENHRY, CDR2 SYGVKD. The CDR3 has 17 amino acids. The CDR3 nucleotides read TGTGCCATCAGTGAAGGACGAGCGGGGTTCTCCTACAATGAGCAGTTCTTC. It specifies CAISEGRAGFSYNEQFF.

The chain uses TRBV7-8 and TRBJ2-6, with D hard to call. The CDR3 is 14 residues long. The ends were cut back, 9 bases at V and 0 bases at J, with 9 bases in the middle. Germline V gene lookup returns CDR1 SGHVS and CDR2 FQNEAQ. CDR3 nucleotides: TGTGCCAGTGGAAGGGACTCTGGGGCCAACGTCCTGACTTTC. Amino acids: CASGRDSGANVLTF. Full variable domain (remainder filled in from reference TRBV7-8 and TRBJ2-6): GAGVSQSPRYKVAKRGQDVALRCDPISGHVSLFWYQQALGQGPEFLTYFQNEAQLDKSGLPSDRFFAERPEGSVSTLKIQRTQQEDSAVYLCASGRDSGANVLTFGAGSRLTVL.

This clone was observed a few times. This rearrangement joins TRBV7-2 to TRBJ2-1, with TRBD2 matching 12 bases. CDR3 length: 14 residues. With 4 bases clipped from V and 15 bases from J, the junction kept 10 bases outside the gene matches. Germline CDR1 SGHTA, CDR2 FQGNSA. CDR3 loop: CASSSTTSGRGGFF. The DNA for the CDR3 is TGTGCCAGCAGCTCGACGACTAGCGGGAGAGGAGGGTTCTTC.

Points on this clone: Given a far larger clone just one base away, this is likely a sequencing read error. The CDR3 protein is CASNPAGYYGDTF. The CDR3 DNA sequence: TGTGCCAGCAACCCCGCAGGGTACTATGGCGACACCTTC. The chain is built from TRBV6-1 and TRBJ1-2; D possibly corresponds to TRBD1 (5 bases). Germline CDR1 and CDR2: MNHNS and SASEGT. The CDR3 covers 13 residues.

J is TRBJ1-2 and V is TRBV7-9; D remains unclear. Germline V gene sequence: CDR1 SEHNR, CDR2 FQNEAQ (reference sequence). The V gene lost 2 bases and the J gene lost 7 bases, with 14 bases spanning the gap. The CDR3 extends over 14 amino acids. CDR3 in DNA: TGTGCCAGCAGCTTATACCCCGGCGGGTTTGGCTACACCTTC. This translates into CASSLYPGGFGYTF. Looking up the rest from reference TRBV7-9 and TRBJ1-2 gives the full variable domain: DTGVSQNPRHKITKRGQNVTFRCDPISEHNRLYWYRQTLGQGPEFLTYFQNEAQLEKSRLLSDRFSAERPKGSFSTLEIQRTEQGDSAMYLCASSLYPGGFGYTFGSGTRLTVV.

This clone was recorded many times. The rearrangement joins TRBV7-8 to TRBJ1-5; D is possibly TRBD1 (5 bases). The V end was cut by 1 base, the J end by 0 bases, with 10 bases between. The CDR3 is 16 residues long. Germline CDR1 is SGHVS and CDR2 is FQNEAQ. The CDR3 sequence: CASSLGGTFSNQPQHF. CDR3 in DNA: TGTGCCAGCAGCTTAGGGGGGACTTTTAGCAATCAGCCCCAGCATTTT.

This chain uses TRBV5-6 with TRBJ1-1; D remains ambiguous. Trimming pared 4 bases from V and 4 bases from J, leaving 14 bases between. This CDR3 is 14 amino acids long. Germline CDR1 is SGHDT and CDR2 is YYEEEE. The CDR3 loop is CASSRPGVGTEAFF. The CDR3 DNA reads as TGTGCCAGCAGCCGGCCCGGGGTGGGCACTGAAGCTTTCTTT.

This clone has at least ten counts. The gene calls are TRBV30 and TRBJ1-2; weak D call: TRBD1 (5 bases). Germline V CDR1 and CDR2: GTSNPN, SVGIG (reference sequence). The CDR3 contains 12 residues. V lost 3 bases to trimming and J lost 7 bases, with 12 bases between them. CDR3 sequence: CAWRFREGGYTF. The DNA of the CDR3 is TGTGCCTGGAGATTCAGGGAAGGTGGCTACACCTTC.

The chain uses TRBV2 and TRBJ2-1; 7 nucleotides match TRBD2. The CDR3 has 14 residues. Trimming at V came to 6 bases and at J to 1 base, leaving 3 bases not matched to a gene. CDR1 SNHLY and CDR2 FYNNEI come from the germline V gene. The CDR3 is CASRPGLSYNEQFF. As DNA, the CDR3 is TGTGCCAGCAGGCCGGGACTATCCTACAATGAGCAGTTCTTC. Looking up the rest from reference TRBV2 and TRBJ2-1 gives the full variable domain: EPEVTQTPSHQVTQMGQEVILRCVPISNHLYFYWYRQILGQKVEFLVSFYNNEISEKSEIFDDQFSVERPDGSNFTLKIRSTKLEDSAMYFCASRPGLSYNEQFFGPGTRLTVL.

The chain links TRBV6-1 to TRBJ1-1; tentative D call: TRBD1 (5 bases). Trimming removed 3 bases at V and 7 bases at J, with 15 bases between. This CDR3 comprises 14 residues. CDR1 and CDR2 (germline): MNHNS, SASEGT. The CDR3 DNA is TGTGCCAGCAGTGATATTTTCGGACAAAATGAAGCTTTCTTT. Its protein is CASSDIFGQNEAFF.

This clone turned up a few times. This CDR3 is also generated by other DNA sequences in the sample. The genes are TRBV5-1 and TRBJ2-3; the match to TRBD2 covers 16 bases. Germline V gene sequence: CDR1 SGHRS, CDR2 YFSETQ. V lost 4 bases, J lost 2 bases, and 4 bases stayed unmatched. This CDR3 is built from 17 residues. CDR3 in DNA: TGCGCCAGCAGCACCGGGACTAGCGGGGGGGCCACAGATACGCAGTATTTT. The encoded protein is CASSTGTSGGATDTQYF.

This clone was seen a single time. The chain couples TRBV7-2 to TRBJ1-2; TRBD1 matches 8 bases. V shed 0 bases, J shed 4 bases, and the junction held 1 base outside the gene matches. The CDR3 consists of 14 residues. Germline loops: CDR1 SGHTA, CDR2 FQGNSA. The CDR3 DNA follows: TGTGCCAGCAGCTTAGCGCAGGGGGCCTATGGCTACACCTTC. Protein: CASSLAQGAYGYTF.

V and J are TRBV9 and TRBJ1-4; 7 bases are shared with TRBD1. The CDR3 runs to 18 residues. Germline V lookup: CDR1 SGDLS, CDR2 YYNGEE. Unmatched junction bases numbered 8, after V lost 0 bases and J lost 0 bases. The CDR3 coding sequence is TGTGCCAGCAGCGTAGATAGGGGGCCCCCCGCAACTAATGAAAAACTGTTTTTT. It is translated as CASSVDRGPPATNEKLFF.

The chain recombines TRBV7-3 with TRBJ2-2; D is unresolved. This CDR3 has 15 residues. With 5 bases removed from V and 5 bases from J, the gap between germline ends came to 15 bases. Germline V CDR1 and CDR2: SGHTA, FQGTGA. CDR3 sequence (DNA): TGTGCCAGCAGCCCTCGAGGTGGCCAAACCGGGGAGCTGTTTTTT. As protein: CASSPRGGQTGELFF. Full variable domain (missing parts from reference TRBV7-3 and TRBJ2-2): GAGVSQTPSNKVTEKGKYVELRCDPISGHTALYWYRQSLGQGPEFLIYFQGTGAADDSGLPNDRFFAVRPEGSVSTLKIQRTERGDSAVYLCASSPRGGQTGELFFGEGSRLTVL.

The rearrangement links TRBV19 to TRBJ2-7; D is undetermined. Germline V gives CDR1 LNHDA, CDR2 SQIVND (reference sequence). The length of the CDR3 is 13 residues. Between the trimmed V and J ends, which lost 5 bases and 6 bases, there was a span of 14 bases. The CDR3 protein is CASSPGDPREQYF. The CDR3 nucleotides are TGTGCCAGTAGTCCCGGAGACCCTCGCGAGCAGTACTTC.

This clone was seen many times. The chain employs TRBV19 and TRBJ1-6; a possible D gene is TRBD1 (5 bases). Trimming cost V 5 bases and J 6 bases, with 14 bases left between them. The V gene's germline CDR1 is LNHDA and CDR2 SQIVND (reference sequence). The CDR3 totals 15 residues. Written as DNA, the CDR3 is TGTGCCAGTAGTGACGGGGGAAGTTTTAATTCACCCCTCCACTTT. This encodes CASSDGGSFNSPLHF.

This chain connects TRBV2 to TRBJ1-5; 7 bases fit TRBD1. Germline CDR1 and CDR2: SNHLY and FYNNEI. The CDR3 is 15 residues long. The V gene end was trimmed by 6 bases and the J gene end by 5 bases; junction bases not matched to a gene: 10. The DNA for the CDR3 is TGTGCCAGCAGGGGGGACAGCGTTAAGGATCAGCCCCAGCATTTT. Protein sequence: CASRGDSVKDQPQHF.

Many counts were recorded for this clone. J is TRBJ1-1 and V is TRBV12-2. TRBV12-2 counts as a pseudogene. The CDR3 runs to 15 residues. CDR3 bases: TGTGCAAGTCGCTTAGCTCCGACCATGAACACTGAAGCTTTCTTT. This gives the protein CASRLAPTMNTEAFF.